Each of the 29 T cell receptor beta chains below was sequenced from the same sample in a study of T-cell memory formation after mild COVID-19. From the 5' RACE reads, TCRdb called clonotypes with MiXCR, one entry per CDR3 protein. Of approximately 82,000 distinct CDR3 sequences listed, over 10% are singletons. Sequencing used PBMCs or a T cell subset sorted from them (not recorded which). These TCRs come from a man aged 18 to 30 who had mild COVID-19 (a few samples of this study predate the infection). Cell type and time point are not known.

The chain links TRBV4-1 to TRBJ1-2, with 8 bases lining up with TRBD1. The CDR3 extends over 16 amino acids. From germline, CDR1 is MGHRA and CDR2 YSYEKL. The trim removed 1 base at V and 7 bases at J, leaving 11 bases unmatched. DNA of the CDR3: TGCGCCAGCAGCCAAGGTGCGGGCAGGGGGCGGCGTGGCTACACCTTC. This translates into CASSQGAGRGRRGYTF.

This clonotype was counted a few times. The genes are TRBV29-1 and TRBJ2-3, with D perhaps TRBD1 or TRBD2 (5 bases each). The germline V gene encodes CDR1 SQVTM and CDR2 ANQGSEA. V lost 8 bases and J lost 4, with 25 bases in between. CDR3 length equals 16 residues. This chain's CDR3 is CSLTSRWGTGPDTQYF. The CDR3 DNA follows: TGCAGCTTGACGTCTCGATGGGGAACGGGGCCAGATACGCAGTATTTT.

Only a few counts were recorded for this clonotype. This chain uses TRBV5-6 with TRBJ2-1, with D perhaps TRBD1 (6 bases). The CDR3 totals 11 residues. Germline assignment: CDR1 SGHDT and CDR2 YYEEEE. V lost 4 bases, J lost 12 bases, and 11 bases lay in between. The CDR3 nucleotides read TGTGCCAGCAGCCTTGGACAGTTGCAGTTCTTC. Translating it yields CASSLGQLQFF.

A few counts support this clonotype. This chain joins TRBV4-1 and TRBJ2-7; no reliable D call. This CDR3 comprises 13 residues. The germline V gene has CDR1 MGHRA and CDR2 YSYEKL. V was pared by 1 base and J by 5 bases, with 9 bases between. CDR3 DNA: TGCGCCAGCAGCCAAGTTCCCAGCCACGAGCAGTACTTC. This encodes CASSQVPSHEQYF.

DNA of the CDR3: TGTGCCAGCAGCGTAGTAGGACTATCAGATACGCAGTATTTT. Amino acid sequence: CASSVVGLSDTQYF. This rearrangement joins TRBV9 to TRBJ2-3; D might be TRBD2 (6 bases). Germline V gene data show CDR1 as SGDLS and CDR2 as YYNGEE. V lost 0 bases and J lost 4, with 9 bases in between. This CDR3 region has 14 residues.

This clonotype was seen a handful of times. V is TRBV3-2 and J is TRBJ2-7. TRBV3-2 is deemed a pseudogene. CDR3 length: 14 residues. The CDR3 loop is CASSQIISSYEQYV. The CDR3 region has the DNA TGTGCCAGCAGCCAGATTATATCCTCCTACGAGCAGTACGTC.

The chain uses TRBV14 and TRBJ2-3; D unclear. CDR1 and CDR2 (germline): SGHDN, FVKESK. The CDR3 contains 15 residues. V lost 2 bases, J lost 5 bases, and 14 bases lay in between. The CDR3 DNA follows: TGTGCCAGCAGCCAAATTCGCATTCGAGGAGATACGCAGTATTTT. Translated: CASSQIRIRGDTQYF. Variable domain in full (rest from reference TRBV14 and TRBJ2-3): EAGVTQFPSHSVIEKGQTVTLRCDPISGHDNLYWYRRVMGKEIKFLLHFVKESKQDESGMPNNRFLAERTGGTYSTLKVQPAELEDSGVYFCASSQIRIRGDTQYFGPGTRLTVL.

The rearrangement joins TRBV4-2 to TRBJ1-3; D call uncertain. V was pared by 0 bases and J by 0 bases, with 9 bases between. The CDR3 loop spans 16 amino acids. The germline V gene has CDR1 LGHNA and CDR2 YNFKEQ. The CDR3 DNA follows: TGTGCCAGCAGCCAAGAGAGGTTCAGCTCTGGAAACACCATATATTTT. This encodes CASSQERFSSGNTIYF.

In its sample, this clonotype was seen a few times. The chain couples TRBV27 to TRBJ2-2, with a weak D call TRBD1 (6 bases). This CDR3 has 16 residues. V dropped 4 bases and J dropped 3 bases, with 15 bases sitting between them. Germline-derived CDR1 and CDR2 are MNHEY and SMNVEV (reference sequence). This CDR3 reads CASSSLGTPYTGELFF. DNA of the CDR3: TGTGCCAGCAGTTCTCTCGGGACACCTTACACCGGGGAGCTGTTTTTT.

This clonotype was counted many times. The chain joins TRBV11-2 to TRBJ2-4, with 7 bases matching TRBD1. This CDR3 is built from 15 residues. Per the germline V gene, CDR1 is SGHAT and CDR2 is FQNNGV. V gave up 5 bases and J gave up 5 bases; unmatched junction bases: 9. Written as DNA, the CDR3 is TGTGCCAGCAGCCCAACCGGGACAGTGGAAAACATTCAGTACTTC. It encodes CASSPTGTVENIQYF.

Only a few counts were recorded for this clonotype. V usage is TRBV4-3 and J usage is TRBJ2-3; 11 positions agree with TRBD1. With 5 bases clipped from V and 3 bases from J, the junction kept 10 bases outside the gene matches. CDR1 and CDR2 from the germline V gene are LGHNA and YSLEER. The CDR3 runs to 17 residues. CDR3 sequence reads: CASSNPQGQGVTDTQYF. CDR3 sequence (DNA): TGCGCCAGCAGCAACCCCCAGGGACAGGGGGTTACAGATACGCAGTATTTT.

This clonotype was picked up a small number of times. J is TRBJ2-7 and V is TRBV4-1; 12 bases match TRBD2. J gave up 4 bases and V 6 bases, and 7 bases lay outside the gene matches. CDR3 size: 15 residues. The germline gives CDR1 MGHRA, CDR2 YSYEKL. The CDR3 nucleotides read TGCGCCAGCAGTTCTAGCGGGGGGGCCTCTTACGAGCAGTACTTC. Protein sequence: CASSSSGGASYEQYF.

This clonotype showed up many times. The CDR3 sequence: CASSPTDRGRTEAFF. The CDR3 region has the DNA TGTGCCAGCAGCCCCACGGACAGGGGGAGGACTGAAGCTTTCTTT. The genes are TRBV7-9 and TRBJ1-1; 10 nucleotides agree with TRBD1. Germline trimming cut 5 bases from V and 5 bases from J; bases unmatched to any gene: 8. Germline CDR1 is SEHNR and CDR2 is FQNEAQ (reference sequence). This CDR3 region has 15 residues. The full variable domain, its missing parts supplied by reference TRBV7-9 and TRBJ1-1, is DTGVSQNPRHKITKRGQNVTFRCDPISEHNRLYWYRQTLGQGPEFLTYFQNEAQLEKSRLLSDRFSAERPKGSFSTLEIQRTEQGDSAMYLCASSPTDRGRTEAFFGQGTRLTVV.

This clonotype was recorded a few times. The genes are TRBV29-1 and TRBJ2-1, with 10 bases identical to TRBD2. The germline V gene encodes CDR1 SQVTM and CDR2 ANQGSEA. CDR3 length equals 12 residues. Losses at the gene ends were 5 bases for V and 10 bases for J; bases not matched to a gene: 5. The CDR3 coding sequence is TGCAGCGTTAGCGGGGGGGACGGGGAGCAGTTCTTC. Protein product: CSVSGGDGEQFF.

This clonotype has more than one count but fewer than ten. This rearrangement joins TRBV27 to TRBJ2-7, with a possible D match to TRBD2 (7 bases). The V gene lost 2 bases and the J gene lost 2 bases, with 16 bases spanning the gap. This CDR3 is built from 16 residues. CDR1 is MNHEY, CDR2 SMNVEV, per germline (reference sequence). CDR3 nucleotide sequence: TGTGCCAGCAGTTTAGGGATGGGGGGGCTTACCTACGAGCAGTACTTC. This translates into CASSLGMGGLTYEQYF.

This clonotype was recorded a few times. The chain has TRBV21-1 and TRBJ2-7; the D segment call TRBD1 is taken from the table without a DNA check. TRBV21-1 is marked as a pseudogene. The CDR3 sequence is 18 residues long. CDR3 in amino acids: CASSKLQKDSPQTYEQYV. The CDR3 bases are TGTGCCAGCAGCAAGCTTCAGAAAGACAGTCCTCAGACCTACGAGCAGTACGTC.

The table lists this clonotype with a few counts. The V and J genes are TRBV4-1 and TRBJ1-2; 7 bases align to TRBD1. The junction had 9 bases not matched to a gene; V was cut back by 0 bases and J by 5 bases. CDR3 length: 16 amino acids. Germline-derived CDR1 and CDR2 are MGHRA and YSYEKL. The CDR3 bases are TGCGCCAGCAGCCAAGACCCCACAGGGGCAACTTATGGCTACACCTTC. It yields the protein CASSQDPTGATYGYTF.

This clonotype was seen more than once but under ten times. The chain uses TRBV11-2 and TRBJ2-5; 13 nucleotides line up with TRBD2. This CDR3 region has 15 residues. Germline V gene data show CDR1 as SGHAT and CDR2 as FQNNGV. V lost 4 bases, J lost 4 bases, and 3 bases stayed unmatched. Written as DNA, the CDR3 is TGTGCCAGCAGCTCGGGACTAGCGGGGATAGAGACCCAGTACTTC. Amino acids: CASSSGLAGIETQYF.

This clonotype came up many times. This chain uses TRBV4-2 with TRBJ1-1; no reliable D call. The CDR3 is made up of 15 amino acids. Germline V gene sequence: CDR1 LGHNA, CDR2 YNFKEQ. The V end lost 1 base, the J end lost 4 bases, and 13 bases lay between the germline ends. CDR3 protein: CASSQGIREVTEAFF. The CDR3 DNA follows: TGTGCCAGCAGCCAAGGAATTCGGGAGGTCACTGAAGCTTTCTTT.

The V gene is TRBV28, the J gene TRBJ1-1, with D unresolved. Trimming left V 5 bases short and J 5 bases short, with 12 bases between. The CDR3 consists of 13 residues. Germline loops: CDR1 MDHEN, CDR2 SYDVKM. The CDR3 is CASSPYRRTEAFF. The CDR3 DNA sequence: TGTGCCAGCAGTCCATACAGACGGACTGAAGCTTTCTTT.

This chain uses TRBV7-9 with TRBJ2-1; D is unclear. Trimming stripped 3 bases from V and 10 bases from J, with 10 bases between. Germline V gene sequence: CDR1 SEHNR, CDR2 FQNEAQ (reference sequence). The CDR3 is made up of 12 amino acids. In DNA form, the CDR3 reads TGTGCCAGCAGCTTGGACCTTTCCGAGCAGTTCTTC. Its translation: CASSLDLSEQFF. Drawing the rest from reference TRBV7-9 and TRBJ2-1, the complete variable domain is DTGVSQNPRHKITKRGQNVTFRCDPISEHNRLYWYRQTLGQGPEFLTYFQNEAQLEKSRLLSDRFSAERPKGSFSTLEIQRTEQGDSAMYLCASSLDLSEQFFGPGTRLTVL.

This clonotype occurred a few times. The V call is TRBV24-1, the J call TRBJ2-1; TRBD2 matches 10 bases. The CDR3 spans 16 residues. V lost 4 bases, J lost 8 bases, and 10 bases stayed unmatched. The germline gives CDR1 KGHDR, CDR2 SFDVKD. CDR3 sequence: CATSDNERGGLDEQFF. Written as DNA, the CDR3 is TGTGCCACCAGTGACAACGAGCGGGGGGGCCTGGATGAGCAGTTCTTC.

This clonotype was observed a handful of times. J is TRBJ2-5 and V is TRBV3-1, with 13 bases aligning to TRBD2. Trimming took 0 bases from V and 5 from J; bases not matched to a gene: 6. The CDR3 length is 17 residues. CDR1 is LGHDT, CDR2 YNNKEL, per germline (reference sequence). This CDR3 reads CASSQDRLAGGGETQYF. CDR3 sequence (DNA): TGTGCCAGCAGCCAAGATAGACTAGCGGGGGGTGGGGAGACCCAGTACTTC.

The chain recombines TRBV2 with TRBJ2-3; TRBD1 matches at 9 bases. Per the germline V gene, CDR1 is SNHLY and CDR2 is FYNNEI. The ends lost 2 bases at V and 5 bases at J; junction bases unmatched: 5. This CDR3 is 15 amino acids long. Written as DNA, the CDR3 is TGTGCCAGCAGTGAAAACAGGGGGCGCAGAGATACGCAGTATTTT. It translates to CASSENRGRRDTQYF.

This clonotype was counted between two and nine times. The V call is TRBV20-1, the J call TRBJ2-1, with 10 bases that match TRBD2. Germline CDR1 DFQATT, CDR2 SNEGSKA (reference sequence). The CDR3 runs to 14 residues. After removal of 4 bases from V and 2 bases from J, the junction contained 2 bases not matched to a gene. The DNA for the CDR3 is TGCAGTGCTATAGCGGGGGGTACCTACAATGAGCAGTTCTTC. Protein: CSAIAGGTYNEQFF.

CDR3 nucleotides: TGTGCCAGCAGCACCCGAGCGGGGTTCACAGATACGCAGTATTTT. This gives the protein CASSTRAGFTDTQYF. This chain joins TRBV7-2 and TRBJ2-3; 7 positions match TRBD2. This CDR3 has 15 residues. Trimming took 5 bases from V and 2 from J; bases not matched to a gene: 7. In germline, CDR1 is SGHTA, CDR2 FQGNSA.

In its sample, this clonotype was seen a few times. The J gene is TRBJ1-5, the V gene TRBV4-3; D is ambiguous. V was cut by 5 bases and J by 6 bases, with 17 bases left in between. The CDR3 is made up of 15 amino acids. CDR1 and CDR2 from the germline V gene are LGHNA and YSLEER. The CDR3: CASSKGTLEGQPQHF. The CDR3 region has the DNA TGCGCCAGCAGCAAAGGTACCCTCGAGGGTCAGCCCCAGCATTTT.

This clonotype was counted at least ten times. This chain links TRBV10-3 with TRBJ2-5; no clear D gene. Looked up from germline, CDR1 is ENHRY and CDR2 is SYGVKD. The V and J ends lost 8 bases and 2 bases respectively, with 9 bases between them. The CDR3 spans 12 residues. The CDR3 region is CAILGEQETQYF. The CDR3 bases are TGTGCCATCCTTGGAGAGCAAGAGACCCAGTACTTC.

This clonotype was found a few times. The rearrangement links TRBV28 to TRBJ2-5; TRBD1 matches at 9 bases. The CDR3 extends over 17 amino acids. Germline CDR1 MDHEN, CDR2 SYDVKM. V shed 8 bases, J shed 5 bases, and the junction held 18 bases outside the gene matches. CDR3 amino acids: CASQSPEVTGGGETQYF. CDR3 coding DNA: TGTGCCAGCCAAAGCCCGGAGGTGACAGGGGGTGGGGAGACCCAGTACTTC.